Listed below are T cell receptor beta chains from one sample, sequenced in a study of CD8 T cells in Susac syndrome. TCRdb passed the immunoSEQ multiplex PCR reads through MiXCR, listing each CDR3 protein once. This table has about 150,000 distinct CDR3 sequences, roughly 94% appearing once. The source material was CD8+ T cells from PBMCs. The source is a human donor with multiple sclerosis. Each CDR3 is given with its conserved first and last residue. Fields, in order: J gene, D gene, V gene, clone size, CDR3 DNA, CDR3 protein. D genes are given only for firm matches. Part of the rows lack a size; the others show once, few, many or a class for expanded clones.

>TRBJ2-5|.|TRBV9|.
TGTGCCAGCAGCCGGTGGAGAGGGCAAGAGACCCAGTACTTC
CASSRWRGQETQYF
>TRBJ2-7|TRBD1|TRBV19|.
TGTGCCACCGGGACAGGGACCTCCTACGAGCAGTACTTC
CATGTGTSYEQYF
>TRBJ2-1|TRBD2|TRBV29-1|.
TGCAGCGTTGAAGATCGGGCTAGCGGGGGGTACTCTAGCTCCTACAATGAGCAGTTCTTC
CSVEDRASGGYSSSYNEQFF
>TRBJ2-2|TRBD1|TRBV20-1|once
TGCAGTGCTAGAGTACCAACAGGGGACACCGGGGAGCTGTTTTTT
CSARVPTGDTGELFF
>TRBJ2-2|.|TRBV6-2/TRBV6-3|.
TGTGCCAGCAGTTACCCCGGGGAGCTGTTTTTT
CASSYPGELFF
>TRBJ1-2|TRBD1|TRBV12-3/TRBV12-4|.
TGTGCCAGCAGTCACGGACAGGGGGATGGCTACACCTTC
CASSHGQGDGYTF
>TRBJ2-1|.|TRBV6-2/TRBV6-3|.
TGTGCCAGCAGCAAGACAGATTACAATGAGCAGTTCTTC
CASSKTDYNEQFF
>TRBJ2-3|TRBD2|TRBV20-1|.
TGCAGTGCTAATAGCGGGGATACGCAGTATTTT
CSANSGDTQYF
>TRBJ1-1|.|TRBV30|once
TGTGCCTGGAGACAGGAGGGCACTGAAGCTTTCTTT
CAWRQEGTEAFF
>TRBJ2-7|.|TRBV28|.
TGTGCCAGCAGTTTGGAGGGGGTCCCCTACGAGCAGTACTTC
CASSLEGVPYEQYF
>TRBJ2-7|TRBD2|TRBV4-1|.
TGCGCCAGCAGCTCTCGCGGGGGAGTCTACGAGCAGTACTTC
CASSSRGGVYEQYF
>TRBJ1-4|.|TRBV20-1|once
TGCAGTGCTAGGGGGGGGAATGAAAAACTGTTTTTT
CSARGGNEKLFF
>TRBJ2-5|.|TRBV12-3/TRBV12-4|.
TGTGCCTGTCGTATCGGGGAGACCCAGTACTTC
CACRIGETQYF
>TRBJ1-2|.|TRBV6-5|.
TGTGCCAGCAGTTACTCGAAGGGACAAAGATATGGCTACACCTTC
CASSYSKGQRYGYTF
>TRBJ1-1|.|TRBV6-5|once
TGTGCCAGCAGTTACTCGCTCGCGAACACTGAAGCTTTCTTT
CASSYSLANTEAFF
>TRBJ1-1|.|TRBV30|.
TGTGCCTGGAGGGCACATGGGGACACTGAAGCTTTCTTT
CAWRAHGDTEAFF
>TRBJ1-5|TRBD1|TRBV11-2|.
TGTGCCAGCAGCTCGACAGGGGATAGCAATCAGCCCCAGCATTTT
CASSSTGDSNQPQHF
>TRBJ2-1|TRBD2|TRBV11-2|.
TGTGCCAGCAGCTTACGCCCTTTTGGGGGGGAGCTTTCCTACAATGAGCAGTTCTTC
CASSLRPFGGELSYNEQFF
>TRBJ1-4|.|TRBV4-1|.
TGCGCCAGCAGCCAAGTTGGCGGTGAAAAACTGTTTTTT
CASSQVGGEKLFF
>TRBJ2-5|.|TRBV7-8|.
TGTGCCAGCAGCTTAGCGGGACGGTGGGAGACCCAGTACTTC
CASSLAGRWETQYF
>TRBJ2-7|.|TRBV19|.
TGTGCCAGTGATGGGGGAGAACCCTACGAGCAGTACTTC
CASDGGEPYEQYF
>TRBJ2-7|TRBD1|TRBV5-1|once
TGCGCCAGCAGCTTGGGGGCAGGGGGCCTCTACGAGCAGTACTTC
CASSLGAGGLYEQYF
>TRBJ2-1|TRBD1|TRBV15|.
TGTGCCACCAGCAGCGACAGGGCCTACAATGAGCAGTTCTTC
CATSSDRAYNEQFF
>TRBJ1-1|.|TRBV20-1|once
TGCAGTGCGGACCCGTCTGAAGCTTTCTTT
CSADPSEAFF
>TRBJ1-2|TRBD1|TRBV7-9|.
TGTGCCAGCAGCTTAGTGGACAGGGGAACCTATGGCTACACCTTC
CASSLVDRGTYGYTF
>TRBJ1-1|.|TRBV5-4|.
TGTGCCAGCAGACACCTGGGGACCAACACTGAAGCTTTCTTT
CASRHLGTNTEAFF
>TRBJ2-3|.|TRBV6-1|.
TGTGCCAGCAGTCCACGGGACTTTGTAAGCTCTGGAGCGCAGTATTTT
CASSPRDFVSSGAQYF
>TRBJ2-7|TRBD2|TRBV13|.
TGTGCCAGCAGCTTAGGGGGCGGGGGCTCCTACGAGCAGTACTTC
CASSLGGGGSYEQYF
>TRBJ1-2|TRBD1|TRBV20-1|.
TGCAGTGCTAGAATTACAGGGGGCACCTATGGCTACACCTTC
CSARITGGTYGYTF
>TRBJ1-2|.|TRBV3-1|.
TGTGCCAGCAGCCCCACGTCAAATAACTATGGCTACACCTTC
CASSPTSNNYGYTF
>TRBJ2-1|.|TRBV2|once
TGTGCCAGCAGCTCTAAGGAGCAGTTCTTC
CASSSKEQFF
>TRBJ2-3|TRBD2|TRBV6-4|few
TGTGCCAGCAGTGAGCGGGGGAGCACAGATACGCAGTATTTT
CASSERGSTDTQYF
>TRBJ2-7|.|TRBV27|.
TGTGCCAGTGGGCCCCCAGGGTACGAGCAGTACTTC
CASGPPGYEQYF
>TRBJ2-1|.|TRBV27|once
TGTGCCAGCAGTTTGACGTTGGGCTACAATGAGCAGTTCTTC
CASSLTLGYNEQFF